This passage covers 11 T cell receptor beta chains from one sample sequenced in a study of cytomegalovirus exposure and HLA in healthy donors (TCRdb year 2017). The library came from the immunoSEQ multiplex PCR assay. Held by TCRdb, this immuneACCESS table contains in-frame sequences only and omits some clones. Under half of the omission traces to an unresolved V gene where checked; the cause of the rest is unknown. The sample profile shows fewer than 200,000 clones; about 89% of them were found once. The leading ten clones occupy less than 3.5% of the sample. The material sequenced was PBMCs. Source of these receptors: a man aged 18 to 29 in good health and CMV-seropositive.

V and J are TRBV7-8 and TRBJ1-1, with TRBD1 identical over 9 bases. CDR3 size: 16 residues. Germline CDR1 and CDR2: SGHVS and FQNEAQ. Trimming took 6 bases from V and 0 from J; bases not matched to a gene: 8. CDR3 DNA sequence: TGTGCCAGCAGACTTCATGGACAGGGGCTGAACACTGAAGCTTTCTTT. It codes for CASRLHGQGLNTEAFF.

The chain uses TRBV7-3 and TRBJ2-3, with TRBD1 identical over 9 bases. There are 15 residues in the CDR3. V was pared by 4 bases and J by 5 bases, with 7 bases of the junction left unmatched. The germline CDR1 and CDR2 sequences are SGHTA and FQGTGA. CDR3 in amino acids: CASSSPGQGRDTQYF. DNA of the CDR3: TGTGCCAGCAGCTCCCCGGGACAGGGAAGAGATACGCAGTATTTT.

The chain recombines TRBV2 with TRBJ2-3; 7 bases are a match to TRBD1. The CDR3 covers 14 residues. The trim removed 4 bases at V and 8 bases at J, leaving 9 bases unmatched. The germline gives CDR1 SNHLY, CDR2 FYNNEI. This CDR3 is CASSGQGFVGTQYF. The CDR3 DNA reads TGTGCCAGCAGTGGACAGGGATTTGTCGGTACGCAGTATTTT.

This clone has a handful of counts. The gene calls are TRBV7-2 and TRBJ2-1; 11 nucleotides line up with TRBD2. The CDR3 totals 14 residues. From germline, CDR1 is SGHTA and CDR2 FQGNSA. Unmatched junction bases numbered 9, after V lost 8 bases and J lost 9 bases. The chain's CDR3 is CASFPTSGSFEQFF. For the CDR3, the DNA is TGTGCCAGCTTCCCAACTAGCGGGAGTTTTGAGCAGTTCTTC.

This clone was found a few times. The chain links TRBV6-6 to TRBJ1-5; tentatively, D is TRBD1 (6 bases). The germline V and J ends were trimmed by 0 bases and 5 bases, with 11 bases remaining between them. The CDR3 totals 15 residues. Germline CDR1 MNHNY, CDR2 SVGAGI (reference sequence). DNA of the CDR3: TGTGCCAGCAGTTACTCGAACAGGGCAGATCAGCCCCAGCATTTT. It yields the protein CASSYSNRADQPQHF.

The CDR3 loop reads CAIRRDTDTDTQYF. CDR3 in DNA: TGTGCCATCAGAAGGGACACCGACACAGATACGCAGTATTTT. The chain joins TRBV10-3 to TRBJ2-3; TRBD1 might be the D (6 bases). Germline loops: CDR1 ENHRY, CDR2 SYGVKD. This CDR3 has 14 amino acids. The ends were cut back, 6 bases at V and 2 bases at J, with 12 bases in the middle.

The rearrangement joins TRBV29-1 to TRBJ2-1; a weak D match, TRBD1 (5 bases). The CDR3 contains 11 residues. Germline CDR1 is SQVTM and CDR2 is ANQGSEA. V lost 7 bases to trimming and J lost 10 bases, with 14 bases between them. The CDR3 coding sequence is TGCAGCGCTCGCAGACAGTCAGAGCAGTTCTTC. Its translation is CSARRQSEQFF.

J is TRBJ2-7 and V is TRBV29-1, with D tentatively TRBD2 (6 bases). The CDR3 consists of 12 residues. Germline V gene lookup returns CDR1 SQVTM and CDR2 ANQGSEA. The V gene lost 6 bases and the J gene lost 2 bases, with 11 bases spanning the gap. CDR3 bases: TGCAGCGTAATCGGGGGACCCTACGAGCAGTACTTC. Amino acids: CSVIGGPYEQYF.

The genes are TRBV18 and TRBJ2-5; 8 bases agree with TRBD1. This CDR3 has 15 amino acids. Germline V gene data show CDR1 as KGHSH and CDR2 as LQKENI. The V gene end was trimmed by 4 bases and the J gene end by 4 bases; junction bases not matched to a gene: 8. CDR3 residues: CASSLAGGLGETQYF. The CDR3, as DNA: TGTGCCAGCTCACTTGCAGGGGGCCTCGGAGAGACCCAGTACTTC.

The chain recombines TRBV5-1 with TRBJ2-6; D ambiguous. Between the trimmed V and J ends, which lost 1 base and 3 bases, there was a span of 14 bases. The CDR3 length is 17 residues. The germline V gene encodes CDR1 SGHRS and CDR2 YFSETQ. The CDR3 reads CASSLSSGRSGANVLTF. The CDR3 DNA reads as TGCGCCAGCAGCTTGTCCAGTGGCCGGAGTGGGGCCAACGTCCTGACTTTC.

This clone was counted once. This rearrangement joins TRBV7-9 to TRBJ2-1; 9 bases are shared with TRBD2. Germline V gives CDR1 SEHNR, CDR2 FQNEAQ (reference sequence). This CDR3 comprises 15 residues. Trimming at V came to 3 bases and at J to 9 bases, leaving 9 bases not matched to a gene. The CDR3 DNA sequence: TGTGCCAGCAGCTTGCCGGGACTAGCTGGCGGTGAGCAGTTCTTC. Its translation is CASSLPGLAGGEQFF.